These 2 T cell receptor beta chains were sequenced from one sample in a study of blood T cell repertoires in COVID-19 (dated by TCRdb to about 2020). Library preparation used the immunoSEQ multiplex PCR assay. TCRdb took this table from immuneACCESS and kept in-frame rearrangements with V and J called. Such tables lack part of the clones; where checked against another copy, unresolved V genes explain under half of the gap, and the rest is unexplained. For this sample there are fewer than 400,000 clones; around nine tenths appear just once. Together, the top ten hold around 3.9% of the sample. The sequencing sample was made of PBMCs or T cells enriched from blood (not recorded which). These receptors were taken from a woman under 40 who had been exposed to COVID-19.

This clone has more than one count but fewer than ten. The rearrangement links TRBV7-2 to TRBJ1-2; 7 positions match TRBD1. Germline V gene lookup returns CDR1 SGHTA and CDR2 FQGNSA. CDR3 length equals 16 residues. V was clipped by 0 bases and J by 8 bases; unmatched bases: 12. The CDR3 protein is CASSLASGDTGVGYTF. The CDR3 DNA is TGTGCCAGCAGCTTAGCATCTGGGGATACAGGGGTGGGCTACACCTTC. The whole variable domain, filled in from reference TRBV7-2 and TRBJ1-2, reads GAGVSQSPSNKVTEKGKDVELRCDPISGHTALYWYRQSLGQGLEFLIYFQGNSAPDKSGLPSDRFSAERTGGSVSTLTIQRTQQEDSAVYLCASSLASGDTGVGYTFGSGTRLTVV.

The chain recombines TRBV29-1 with TRBJ1-1, with D possibly being TRBD1 (6 bases). The CDR3 consists of 11 residues. V gave up 5 bases and J gave up 6 bases, with 10 bases separating them. Germline V CDR1 and CDR2: SQVTM, ANQGSEA. In nucleotides, the CDR3 is TGCAGCGTTCAACAGGGCTCTGAAGCTTTCTTT. It yields the protein CSVQQGSEAFF.